This section outlines one T cell receptor beta chain sequence together with its context. Measured with immunoSEQ multiplex PCR; TCRdb has only the in-frame clones, and not every one. The sample has roughly 250,000 clones, roughly 86% seen once. The sample originates from a study of blood T cell repertoires in COVID-19. CDR3 size: 18 residues. With 4 bases clipped from V and 0 bases from J, the junction kept 7 bases outside the gene matches. CDR1 is SGHAT and CDR2 is FQNNGV in the germline V gene. The clonotype originates from a man aged 40-49 years who had recovered from COVID-19. The sample comprised peripheral blood. The chain employs TRBV11-2 and TRBJ2-1; 12 bases are a match to TRBD2. As DNA, the CDR3 is TGTGCCAGCAGCTCAACTAGCGGGGGGTCCTTCTCCTACAATGAGCAGTTCTTC. It encodes CASSSTSGGSFSYNEQFF.